This TCR beta chain is drawn from a study of cytomegalovirus exposure and HLA in healthy donors. Findings and caveats of the study: With high specificity and sensitivity, the classifier reportedly diagnosed cytomegalovirus status. Researchers reportedly found TCR beta sequences accurately predicted most subjects' HLA-A and HLA-B alleles. Among immune exposure information, only CMV serostatus was available.

This CDR3 has 17 residues. With 60 Vbeta and 13 Jbeta primers, the PCR was carried out. Libraries were prepared by immunoSEQ multiplex PCR; TCRdb keeps only in-frame clonotypes and omits some of them. The sample carries 100,000 to 150,000 clones, around 77% recorded once. About this clone itself: Its specificity is not known.

The study sampled nominally healthy donors, though unrecorded immune exposures were likely. This TCR was sampled from a man aged 25-45 years in good health and CMV-seronegative. The sample comprised PBMCs. This chain joins TRBV21-1 and TRBJ2-1; TRBD1, the table's D call, lacks a check against the DNA. TRBV21-1 is a listed pseudogene. The CDR3 protein is CASSNPGQKGSYNEQFF. In nucleotides, the CDR3 is TGTGCCAGCAGCAATCCGGGACAGAAAGGCTCCTACAATGAGCAGTTCTTC.